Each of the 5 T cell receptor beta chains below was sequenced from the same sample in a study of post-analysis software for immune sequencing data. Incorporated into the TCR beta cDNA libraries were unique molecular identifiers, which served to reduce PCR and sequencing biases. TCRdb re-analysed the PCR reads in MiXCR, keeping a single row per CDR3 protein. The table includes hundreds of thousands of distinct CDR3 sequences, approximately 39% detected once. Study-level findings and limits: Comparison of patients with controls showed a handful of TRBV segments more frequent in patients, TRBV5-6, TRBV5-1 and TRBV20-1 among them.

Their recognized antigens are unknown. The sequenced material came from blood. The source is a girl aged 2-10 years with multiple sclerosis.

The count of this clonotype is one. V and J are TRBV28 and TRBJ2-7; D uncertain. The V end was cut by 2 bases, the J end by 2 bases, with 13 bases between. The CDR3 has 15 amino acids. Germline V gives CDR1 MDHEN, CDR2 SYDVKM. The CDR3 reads CASSLQDPTTYEQYF. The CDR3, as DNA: TGTGCCAGCAGTTTACAGGACCCTACAACCTACGAGCAGTACTTC.

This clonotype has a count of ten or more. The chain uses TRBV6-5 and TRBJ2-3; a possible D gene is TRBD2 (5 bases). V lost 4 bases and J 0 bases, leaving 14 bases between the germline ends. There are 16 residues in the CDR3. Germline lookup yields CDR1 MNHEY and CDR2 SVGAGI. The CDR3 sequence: CASSLHGRTSTDTQYF. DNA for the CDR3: TGTGCCAGCAGTTTACACGGACGGACTAGCACAGATACGCAGTATTTT.

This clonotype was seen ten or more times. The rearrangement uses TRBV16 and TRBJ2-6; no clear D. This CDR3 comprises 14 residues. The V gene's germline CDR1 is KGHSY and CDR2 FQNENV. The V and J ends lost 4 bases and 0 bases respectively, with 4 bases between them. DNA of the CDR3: TGTGCCAGCAGCCCCTTCTCTGGGGCCAACGTCCTGACTTTC. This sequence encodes CASSPFSGANVLTF.

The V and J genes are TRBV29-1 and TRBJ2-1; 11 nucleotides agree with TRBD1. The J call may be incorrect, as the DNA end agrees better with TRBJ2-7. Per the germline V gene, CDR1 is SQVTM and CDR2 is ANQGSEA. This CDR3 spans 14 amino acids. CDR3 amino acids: CSVERTGGYNEQYF. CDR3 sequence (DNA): TGCAGCGTTGAAAGGACAGGGGGCTACAATGAGCAGTACTTC.

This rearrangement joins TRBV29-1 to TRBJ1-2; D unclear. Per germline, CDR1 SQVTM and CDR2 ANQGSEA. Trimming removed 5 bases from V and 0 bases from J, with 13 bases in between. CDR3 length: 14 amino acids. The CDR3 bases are TGCAGCGTTAGCAGGACGCCGACTAACTATGGCTACACCTTC. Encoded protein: CSVSRTPTNYGYTF.